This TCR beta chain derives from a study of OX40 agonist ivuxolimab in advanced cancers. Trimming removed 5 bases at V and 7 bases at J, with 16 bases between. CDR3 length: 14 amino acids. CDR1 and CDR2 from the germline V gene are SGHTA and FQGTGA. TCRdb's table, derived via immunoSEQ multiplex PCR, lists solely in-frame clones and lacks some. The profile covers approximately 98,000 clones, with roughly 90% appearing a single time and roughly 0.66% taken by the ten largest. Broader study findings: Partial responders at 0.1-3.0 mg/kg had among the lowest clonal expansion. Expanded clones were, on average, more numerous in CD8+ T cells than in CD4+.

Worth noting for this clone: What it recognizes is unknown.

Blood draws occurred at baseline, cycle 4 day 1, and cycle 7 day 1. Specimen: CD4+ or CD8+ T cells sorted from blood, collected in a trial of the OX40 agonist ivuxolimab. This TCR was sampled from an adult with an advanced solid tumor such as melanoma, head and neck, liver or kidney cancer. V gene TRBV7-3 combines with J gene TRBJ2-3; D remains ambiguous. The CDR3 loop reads CASSPAYGPNTQYF. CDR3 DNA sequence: TGTGCCAGCAGCCCCGCGTACGGACCGAATACGCAGTATTTT.